A single sample gave rise to the 24 T cell receptor beta chains below, sequenced in a study of cytomegalovirus exposure and HLA in healthy donors. Vbeta (60) and Jbeta (13) primers were used in the PCR. Assay: immunoSEQ multiplex PCR; the TCRdb copy retains only in-frame clones and omits some. The data show tens of thousands of clones, over 65% seen once. Material: PBMCs. These receptor sequences come from a man aged 35-49 years in good health and CMV-seronegative.

The chain carries TRBV10-1 and TRBJ1-5, with TRBD1 matching 7 bases. From germline, CDR1 is WNHNN and CDR2 SYGVQD (reference sequence). The CDR3 runs to 14 residues. The J segment lost 6 bases and the V segment lost 7 bases, leaving 9 bases of the junction unmatched. Here the CDR3 reads CASIDSRGAQPQHF. The CDR3 DNA reads TGCGCCAGCATAGACTCCAGGGGGGCTCAGCCCCAGCATTTT.

CDR3 loop: CASSARLQGIAEQYF. In nucleotides, the CDR3 is TGTGCCAGCAGCGCCCGACTACAGGGAATTGCCGAGCAGTACTTC. This chain connects TRBV9 to TRBJ2-7, with TRBD1 as a possible D gene (6 bases). The V gene's germline CDR1 is SGDLS and CDR2 YYNGEE. The V end lost 3 bases, the J end lost 6 bases, and 19 bases lay between the germline ends. This CDR3 is built from 15 residues.

V gene TRBV5-6 combines with J gene TRBJ2-1; perhaps TRBD2 as D (6 bases). The CDR3 has 16 amino acids. The V end lost 4 bases, the J end lost 4 bases, and 18 bases lay between the germline ends. Germline V gene sequence: CDR1 SGHDT, CDR2 YYEEEE. The CDR3 loop reads CASSPLQSAGYNEQFF. CDR3 coding DNA: TGTGCCAGCAGCCCCCTTCAGAGCGCGGGGTACAATGAGCAGTTCTTC.

The chain combines TRBV7-8 with TRBJ2-2, with a possible D match to TRBD1 (6 bases). Germline CDR1 and CDR2: SGHVS and FQNEAQ. V was trimmed by 5 bases and J by 5 bases, leaving 15 bases between them. CDR3 length equals 15 residues. The DNA of the CDR3 is TGTGCCAGCAGCCCGTGGGCTAGGGGGACCGGGGAGCTGTTTTTT. Translating it yields CASSPWARGTGELFF. Variable domain in full (rest from reference TRBV7-8 and TRBJ2-2): GAGVSQSPRYKVAKRGQDVALRCDPISGHVSLFWYQQALGQGPEFLTYFQNEAQLDKSGLPSDRFFAERPEGSVSTLKIQRTQQEDSAVYLCASSPWARGTGELFFGEGSRLTVL.

This clone has only a few counts. The chain uses TRBV7-2 and TRBJ2-2; 11 nucleotides match TRBD2. Losses at the gene ends were 5 bases for V and 7 bases for J; bases not matched to a gene: 6. The CDR3 contains 15 residues. Germline CDR1 is SGHTA and CDR2 is FQGNSA. CDR3 protein: CASSPLLAGVGELFF. CDR3 sequence (DNA): TGTGCCAGCAGCCCCCTACTAGCGGGAGTCGGGGAGCTGTTTTTT.

This clone was observed once. The rearrangement uses TRBV4-3 and TRBJ1-1; TRBD1 agrees at 11 bases. The CDR3 sequence is 18 residues long. The V gene end was trimmed by 0 bases and the J gene end by 1 base; junction bases not matched to a gene: 7. Per germline, CDR1 LGHNA and CDR2 YSLEER. CDR3 in amino acids: CASSQERTGGLRNTEAFF. The CDR3 DNA is TGCGCCAGCAGCCAAGAAAGGACAGGGGGCTTGAGGAACACTGAAGCTTTCTTT.

This clone came up once. The rearrangement uses TRBV5-1 and TRBJ2-7; tentatively, D is TRBD2 (6 bases). Germline-derived CDR1 and CDR2 are SGHRS and YFSETQ. The CDR3 length is 13 residues. V was trimmed by 2 bases and J by 2 bases, leaving 8 bases between them. CDR3 DNA: TGCGCCAGCAGCTTCAGGGAGGCCTACGAGCAGTACTTC. Encoded protein: CASSFREAYEQYF.

The chain employs TRBV30 and TRBJ1-5; D is unresolved. The germline CDR1 and CDR2 sequences are GTSNPN and SVGIG (reference sequence). The CDR3 totals 14 residues. V was trimmed by 3 bases and J by 1 base, leaving 10 bases between them. This chain's CDR3 is CAWRNPGSNQPQHF. CDR3 sequence (DNA): TGTGCCTGGAGAAATCCCGGGAGCAATCAGCCCCAGCATTTT.

This rearrangement joins TRBV7-6 to TRBJ2-3; 9 bases are shared with TRBD2. The CDR3 is 18 amino acids. Germline CDR1 is SGHVS and CDR2 is FNYEAQ. V was pared by 4 bases and J by 5 bases, with 16 bases of the junction left unmatched. The CDR3 nucleotides read TGTGCCAGCAGCTCCACCCGGGGGGTAGCGGGAGTTCAAGATACGCAGTATTTT. Its translation is CASSSTRGVAGVQDTQYF.

The V gene is TRBV19, the J gene TRBJ2-1; 10 bases match TRBD2. The CDR3 loop spans 14 amino acids. The V and J ends lost 6 bases and 8 bases, in that order; junction bases with no gene match: 7. Germline CDR1 and CDR2: LNHDA and SQIVND (reference sequence). This CDR3 is CASRRSSGSYEQFF. CDR3 coding DNA: TGTGCCAGTAGGCGGTCTAGCGGGAGCTATGAGCAGTTCTTC.

Here the CDR3 DNA reads TGTGCCAGCAGTTCCGATCCACAGGGGAACTATGGCTACACCTTC. Amino acid sequence: CASSSDPQGNYGYTF. The genes are TRBV28 and TRBJ1-2; TRBD1 matches 7 bases. V gave up 4 bases and J gave up 2 bases; unmatched junction bases: 7. Germline V lookup: CDR1 MDHEN, CDR2 SYDVKM. The CDR3 contains 15 residues.

This clone was counted between two and nine times. This chain connects TRBV5-1 to TRBJ1-1, with D hard to call. CDR1 is SGHRS, CDR2 YFSETQ, per germline. This CDR3 comprises 14 residues. The germline V and J ends were trimmed by 2 bases and 0 bases, with 8 bases remaining between them. The CDR3 protein is CASSFGVVNTEAFF. CDR3 nucleotides: TGCGCCAGCAGCTTCGGTGTGGTGAACACTGAAGCTTTCTTT.

This chain uses TRBV11-3 with TRBJ2-1; TRBD2 matches at 9 bases. The CDR3 is 17 residues long. Germline assignment: CDR1 SGHNT and CDR2 YENEEA. The ends lost 0 bases at V and 2 bases at J; junction bases unmatched: 5. For the CDR3, the DNA is TGTGCCAGCAGCTTAGACGGAACTAGCGGGCCCTACAATGAGCAGTTCTTC. This codes for CASSLDGTSGPYNEQFF.

The V and J genes are TRBV6-5 and TRBJ1-5; D remains unclear. V lost 0 bases and J lost 3, with 6 bases in between. CDR1 MNHEY and CDR2 SVGAGI come from the germline V gene. The CDR3 extends over 14 amino acids. The CDR3 loop is CASSYSQHNQPQHF. In nucleotides, the CDR3 is TGTGCCAGCAGTTACTCACAGCACAATCAGCCCCAGCATTTT.

This clone showed up just a few times. V gene TRBV28 combines with J gene TRBJ1-5; the D gene is possibly TRBD1 (6 bases). CDR3 length: 15 residues. Trimming left V 6 bases short and J 2 bases short, with 14 bases between. Germline CDR1 and CDR2: MDHEN and SYDVKM. The CDR3 DNA reads TGTGCCAGCAGCGAGCCAGGGGTGGGCAATCAGCCCCAGCATTTT. This sequence encodes CASSEPGVGNQPQHF.

This clone was seen only once. This chain connects TRBV27 to TRBJ2-3; possibly TRBD1 for D (6 bases). Trimming pared 2 bases from V and 1 base from J, leaving 10 bases between. This CDR3 is built from 15 residues. Germline assignment: CDR1 MNHEY and CDR2 SMNVEV (reference sequence). CDR3: CASSLNTGRTDTQYF. The DNA of the CDR3 is TGTGCCAGCAGTTTAAATACAGGGCGCACAGATACGCAGTATTTT.

This rearrangement joins TRBV21-1 to TRBJ2-5; the D segment call TRBD2 is taken from the table without a DNA check. Near its end, the DNA agrees better with TRBJ2-7, so the J call may be wrong. TRBV21-1 is labeled a pseudogene. The CDR3 consists of 16 residues. In nucleotides, the CDR3 is TGTGCCAGCAGCAAAGTACTTTGGGGCACTAGCTACGAGCAGTACTTC. This codes for CASSKVLWGTSYEQYF.

The chain links TRBV6-6 to TRBJ2-1, with D hard to call. Per germline, CDR1 MNHNY and CDR2 SVGAGI (reference sequence). The length of the CDR3 is 14 residues. Trimming stripped 0 bases from V and 3 bases from J, with 6 bases between. CDR3 residues: CASSYSSSYNEQFF. As DNA, the CDR3 is TGTGCCAGCAGTTACTCGAGTAGCTACAATGAGCAGTTCTTC.

The rearrangement uses TRBV23-1 and TRBJ2-1; 7 nucleotides agree with TRBD1. TRBV23-1 is designated an ORF whose function remains uncertain. The CDR3 runs 18 residues. V lost 0 bases to trimming and J lost 6 bases; unmatched junction nucleotides: 14. CDR3 coding DNA: TGCGCCAGCAGTCAATCGGAGACAGGGATTGCAGATCTCAATGAGCAGTTCTTC. This gives the protein CASSQSETGIADLNEQFF.

The chain couples TRBV9 to TRBJ1-1; D uncertain. The germline V gene encodes CDR1 SGDLS and CDR2 YYNGEE. This CDR3 has 13 residues. Trimming pared 4 bases from V and 2 bases from J, leaving 9 bases between. The DNA for the CDR3 is TGTGCCAGCAGCCCGGGAGCTAACACTGAAGCTTTCTTT. Amino acids: CASSPGANTEAFF.

The chain recombines TRBV18 with TRBJ1-4, with 11 bases matching TRBD1. Germline CDR1 is KGHSH and CDR2 is LQKENI. After removal of 3 bases from V and 8 bases from J, the junction contained 11 bases not matched to a gene. This CDR3 region has 17 residues. The CDR3 DNA follows: TGTGCCAGCTCACCGTTCTCTCCGGGACAGGGGGTCGAAAAACTGTTTTTT. It yields the protein CASSPFSPGQGVEKLFF.

The chain joins TRBV2 to TRBJ2-1; D unresolved. The CDR3 extends over 15 amino acids. Trimming stripped 7 bases from V and 0 bases from J, with 13 bases between. Germline V gene data show CDR1 as SNHLY and CDR2 as FYNNEI. CDR3 sequence reads: CASTHERSSYNEQFF. The DNA for the CDR3 is TGTGCCAGCACCCATGAGAGGAGCTCCTACAATGAGCAGTTCTTC.

This chain uses TRBV30 with TRBJ1-1; D is possibly TRBD1 (5 bases). CDR3 size: 12 residues. The V and J ends lost 4 bases and 4 bases respectively, with 10 bases between them. From germline, CDR1 is GTSNPN and CDR2 SVGIG (reference sequence). CDR3 bases: TGTGCCTGGAATTTCGGGGGCACTGAAGCTTTCTTT. Protein product: CAWNFGGTEAFF.

The chain recombines TRBV6-1 with TRBJ2-7, with D possibly being TRBD2 (5 bases). This CDR3 has 14 amino acids. V lost 3 bases to trimming and J lost 0 bases, with 9 bases between them. Germline assignment: CDR1 MNHNS and CDR2 SASEGT. The CDR3 here is CASSDGESSYEQYF. CDR3 sequence (DNA): TGTGCCAGCAGTGACGGGGAAAGCTCCTACGAGCAGTACTTC.